A selection of T cell receptor beta chains follows, all from one sample in a study of T cell repertoires in cytomegalovirus infection. In TCRdb, the reads were re-called with MiXCR into one record per CDR3 protein. The table includes more than 150,000 distinct CDR3 sequences, 15% to 20% detected once. The sample was CD8+ T cells from PBMCs. All receptors come from a human donor in good health (CMV status not recorded). Some clones in this sample may be carry-over from other donors' samples. CDR3s include the opening cysteine and the closing phenylalanine or tryptophan. A D gene is named only where the DNA matches it firmly. Clone sizes are given selectively: once, few, many, or a class where the clone is expanded.

D,J,size,V,DNA,CDR3
TRBD1,TRBJ1-2,few,TRBV7-2,TGTGCCAGCAGCTTAGGACAGGGAGGGAACTATGGCTACACCTTC,CASSLGQGGNYGYTF
.,TRBJ1-1,few,TRBV28,TGTGCCAGCAGTTTGTATTTGAACACTGAAGCTTTCTTT,CASSLYLNTEAFF
.,TRBJ1-2,.,TRBV4-3,TGCGCCAGCAGCCAAGATACGGCAGGGGATGGCTACACCTTC,CASSQDTAGDGYTF
TRBD2,TRBJ2-1,.,TRBV28,TGTGCCAGCAGCCTAGCGGGAGCATTGGATGAGCAGTTCTTC,CASSLAGALDEQFF
TRBD2,TRBJ2-1,many,TRBV7-2,TGTGCCAGCAGCCTCATAGCGGGGGAGAATGAGCAGTTCTTC,CASSLIAGENEQFF
.,TRBJ2-4,few,TRBV18,TGTGCCAGCTCACCACCTGGGCAGCCTAAAAACATTCAGTACTTC,CASSPPGQPKNIQYF
.,TRBJ2-2,few,TRBV7-2,TGTGCCAGCAGTCGGGCACCGAACACCGGGGAGCTGTTTTTT,CASSRAPNTGELFF
TRBD2,TRBJ2-2,few,TRBV15,TGTGCCACCAGCAGAGAACTAGCGGGGGTCCGCACCGGGGAGCTGTTTTTT,CATSRELAGVRTGELFF
TRBD2,TRBJ2-5,.,TRBV7-2,TGTGCCAGCAGCCCAATAGCGGGGGGCCAAGAGACCCAGTACTTC,CASSPIAGGQETQYF
TRBD2,TRBJ2-1,few,TRBV6-2/TRBV6-3,TGTGCCAGCAGTATGACTAGCGGAATGGTTGAGCAGTTCTTC,CASSMTSGMVEQFF
TRBD2,TRBJ2-4,.,TRBV7-2,TGTGCCAGCAGCCCCTCGGGTAGCGGGGTAGACATTCAGTACTTC,CASSPSGSGVDIQYF
.,TRBJ2-2,few,TRBV28,TGTGCCAGCAGTTATTTGGTCAGCAAGGCTATGGACACCGGGGAGCTGTTTTTT,CASSYLVSKAMDTGELFF
.,TRBJ1-5,few,TRBV20-1,TGCAGTGCCCTGGCCATTAGCAATCAGCCCCAGCATTTT,CSALAISNQPQHF
TRBD2,TRBJ2-1,.,TRBV6-2/TRBV6-3,TGTGCCAGCAGTTTAATCGCTAGCGGGGGGGCTTGGAATGAGCAGTTCTTC,CASSLIASGGAWNEQFF
.,TRBJ2-5,few,TRBV11-2,TGTGCCAGCAGCCACCCGGGCCGCGGGCGAGAGACCCAGTACTTC,CASSHPGRGRETQYF
TRBD2,TRBJ2-7,.,TRBV20-1,TGCAGTGCTCCTGGCCCGGCTAGCGGGGCCTACGAGCAGTACTTC,CSAPGPASGAYEQYF
.,TRBJ1-2,.,TRBV12-3/TRBV12-4,TGTGCCAGCAGCCTCGGACAGACTAACTATGGCTACACCTTC,CASSLGQTNYGYTF
TRBD2,TRBJ2-5,.,TRBV6-5,TGTGCCAGCAGTTACTCGGGCGGGAGGGCCGAGACCCAGTACTTC,CASSYSGGRAETQYF
TRBD2,TRBJ2-1,few,TRBV28,TGTGCCAGCAGTCCGACTAGCGCCACCTCCGGGGAGCAGTTCTTC,CASSPTSATSGEQFF
.,TRBJ2-1,many,TRBV7-6,TGTGCCAGCAGCGTCTCGCCGGGACCTATGCAGTTCTTC,CASSVSPGPMQFF
.,TRBJ2-1,.,TRBV4-3,TGCGCCAGCAGCCAAGCCCCCTCCTACAATGAGCAGTTCTTC,CASSQAPSYNEQFF
.,TRBJ2-7,.,TRBV7-2,TGTGCCAGCAGCACGCGAACGTGGCAGGGAGCCTACGAGCAGTACTTC,CASSTRTWQGAYEQYF
TRBD1,TRBJ1-2,few,TRBV7-9,TGTGCCAGCAGCGCGGGACAGGTCAACTATGGCTACACCTTC,CASSAGQVNYGYTF
.,TRBJ2-6,few,TRBV29-1,TGCAGCGTGGAAGAAACAGGCCCAAGCTCTGGGGCCAACGTCCTGACTTTC,CSVEETGPSSGANVLTF
.,TRBJ1-4,.,TRBV6-5,TGTGCCAGCAGTTACGGTGGCTCAGGGGCTGAAAAACTGTTTTTT,CASSYGGSGAEKLFF
.,TRBJ2-7,.,TRBV9,TGTGCCAGCAGCGTAGGCGAGACTACAACCTACGAGCAGTACTTC,CASSVGETTTYEQYF
.,TRBJ1-3,.,TRBV6-5,TGTGCCAGCAGTTACATGAGTGGTGCTGGAAACACCATATATTTT,CASSYMSGAGNTIYF
.,TRBJ2-3,.,TRBV7-2,TGTGTCAGCAGCTTATACGGCAGGGAGGCAGATACGCAGTATTTT,CVSSLYGREADTQYF
.,TRBJ2-7,.,TRBV7-6,TGTGCCAGCAGCTCCCCTCAAACCTACGAGCAGTACTTC,CASSSPQTYEQYF
.,TRBJ2-1,few,TRBV5-6,TGTGCCAGCAGCTTGGGAGGTGACGCCGGGCCCAATGAGCAGTTCTTC,CASSLGGDAGPNEQFF
TRBD2,TRBJ2-1,few,TRBV7-8,TGTGCCAGCAGCTTAAGTCGGCGGGAGGACAATGAGCAGTTCTTC,CASSLSRREDNEQFF
.,TRBJ1-1,.,TRBV15,TGTGCCACCAGCATTGAAAGACAGGACGAAGCTTTCTTT,CATSIERQDEAFF
TRBD1,TRBJ1-1,few,TRBV12-5,TGTGCTAGTGGTTTGGCGCCGACAGGGTTTGAGAACACTGAAGCTTTCTTT,CASGLAPTGFENTEAFF
.,TRBJ1-1,few,TRBV19,TGTGCCAGTAAAAGGACTGAGAACACTGAAGCTTTCTTT,CASKRTENTEAFF
.,TRBJ2-4,few,TRBV4-1,TGCGCCAGCAGCCAAGATCGGGGGCAGCTAGCCAAAAACATTCAGTACTTC,CASSQDRGQLAKNIQYF
.,TRBJ2-2,.,TRBV6-1,TGTGCCAGCAGTGAATTGGCGGGGAACACCGGGGAGCTGTTTTTT,CASSELAGNTGELFF
TRBD1,TRBJ2-1,.,TRBV7-3,TGTGCCAGCAGCTTAGGGACAGGGGCGAATGAGCAGTTCTTC,CASSLGTGANEQFF
.,TRBJ1-1,many,TRBV11-2,TGTGCCAGCAGCTTAGATATCAGCGCGAACACTGAAGCTTTCTTT,CASSLDISANTEAFF
.,TRBJ2-7,.,TRBV29-1,TGCAGCGTTGGGGGAGGTCCCGAGCAGTACTTC,CSVGGGPEQYF
.,TRBJ2-4,.,TRBV20-1,TGCAGTGCTGCCCACGGACGACTAGCCAAAAACATTCAGTACTTC,CSAAHGRLAKNIQYF
TRBD2,TRBJ2-5,many,TRBV7-2,TGTGCCAGCAGCTTAGAGCTTCCGGGAGGGCTGGAGACCCAGTACTTC,CASSLELPGGLETQYF
.,TRBJ1-1,few,TRBV20-1,TGCAGTGCTAGAGATACGGAGCGGAACACTGAAGCTTTCTTT,CSARDTERNTEAFF
.,TRBJ2-7,.,TRBV28,TGTGCCAGCAGTTTGGGTAGACAGGTGGACCACGAGCAGTACTTC,CASSLGRQVDHEQYF
.,TRBJ2-7,few,TRBV7-2,TGTGCCAGCAGCTTAGTTGAGACGGCCGGGTCCTACGAGCAGTACTTC,CASSLVETAGSYEQYF
TRBD1,TRBJ2-5,.,TRBV7-9,TGTGCCAGCAGCCCCGGGACAGGGGCGGTGGAGACCCAGTACTTC,CASSPGTGAVETQYF
TRBD2,TRBJ2-5,few,TRBV7-9,TGTGCCAGCAGCTTGTTGGGCGGGAGGGCCGGGGAGACCCAGTACTTC,CASSLLGGRAGETQYF
TRBD2,TRBJ2-3,.,TRBV15,TGTGCCACCAGCAGGGACGCTACTAGCGGGGGATCCACAGATACGCAGTATTTT,CATSRDATSGGSTDTQYF
TRBD2,TRBJ2-3,.,TRBV28,TGTGCCAGCATTACTAGCGGTGACACAGATACGCAGTATTTT,CASITSGDTDTQYF
TRBD1,TRBJ2-6,.,TRBV7-6,TGTGCCAGCAGTTTAGACAGGGTAACTGGGGCCAACGTCCTGACTTTC,CASSLDRVTGANVLTF
TRBD2,TRBJ2-1,many,TRBV19,TGTGCCAGTAGTATGATGCGGCCCAGCGGGAAGCCCTACAATGAGCAGTTCTTC,CASSMMRPSGKPYNEQFF
.,TRBJ2-1,.,TRBV14,TGTGCCAGCAGCCAAGAAAAATTGAGGGGATGGTACAATGAGCAGTTCTTC,CASSQEKLRGWYNEQFF